The rows below give T cell receptor beta chains drawn from one sample of a study of T-cell memory formation after mild COVID-19. TCRdb called the 5' RACE reads again in MiXCR, with one record for every CDR3 protein. The sample lists hundreds of thousands of distinct CDR3 sequences, under 25% occurring once. The sample was PBMCs or a T cell subset sorted from them (not recorded which). These receptors were obtained from an adult woman who had mild COVID-19 (a few samples of this study predate the infection). Cell type and time point are not known. The CDR3 runs from the conserved cysteine through the conserved F or W. The order of the fields is V gene, CDR3 length, J gene, CDR3 protein.

TRBV14	14	TRBJ2-5	CASSQGAGAETQYF
TRBV29-1	13	TRBJ1-6	CSVGTGDNSPLHF
TRBV7-3	19	TRBJ2-5	CASSLNGASGSPEQETQYF
TRBV7-8	16	TRBJ1-5	CASSLRDSVANQPQHF
TRBV7-3	14	TRBJ2-2	CASSTRRDTGELFF
TRBV9	16	TRBJ2-3	CASSRGRAPRTDTQYF
TRBV7-8	21	TRBJ2-2	CASSLGPIIEPKGANTGELFF
TRBV7-9	12	TRBJ1-2	CASSLERYGYTF
TRBV10-3	18	TRBJ2-5	CAISDSTGTSGRLETQYF
TRBV3-1	15	TRBJ2-1	CASSQTKRSYNEQFF
TRBV7-8	15	TRBJ2-5	CASSLAWGYQETQYF
TRBV7-9	15	TRBJ1-1	CASSAQTGVDTEAFF
TRBV12-3/TRBV12-4	13	TRBJ2-3	CASSPRGLVSKYF
TRBV27	12	TRBJ1-6	CASSLNNSPLHF
TRBV30	13	TRBJ1-2	CAWSQGGVDGYTF
TRBV20-1	16	TRBJ2-1	CSARSGTSESYNEQFF
TRBV9	13	TRBJ2-2	CASSVGPAGELFF
TRBV12-3/TRBV12-4	14	TRBJ1-5	CASSFSQSNQPQHF
TRBV6-5	16	TRBJ2-3	CASRPRTSGYTDTQYF
TRBV4-1	16	TRBJ2-7	CASSHIPGQGLIRQYF
TRBV6-6	14	TRBJ1-1	CASTWGGMNTEAFF
TRBV6-5	16	TRBJ2-6	CASSWSQARGANVLTF
TRBV6-1	15	TRBJ1-5	CASSPRTGSNQPQHF
TRBV27	13	TRBJ2-3	CAVRLAGTDTQYF
TRBV24-1	18	TRBJ2-1	CATSDSRVRAKSYNEQFF
TRBV5-4	14	TRBJ2-3	CASTRREGTDTQYF
TRBV9	17	TRBJ2-7	CASSAQSRASGFYEQYF
TRBV12-3/TRBV12-4	16	TRBJ2-3	CASSFGLTRITDTQYF
TRBV5-1	17	TRBJ2-3	CASSSSPAGTSTDTQYF
TRBV11-3	13	TRBJ2-1	CASSLVSQGLLFF
TRBV5-1	17	TRBJ2-7	CASSLLPLAGGAYEQYF
TRBV4-1	14	TRBJ1-1	CASSQAWGNTEAFF
TRBV24-1	17	TRBJ2-6	CATSESGASLGANVLTF
TRBV11-2	14	TRBJ2-6	CASSLNRGNGVLTF
TRBV6-2/TRBV6-3	16	TRBJ2-1	CASSYSRSGGDNEQFF
TRBV7-9	14	TRBJ1-3	CASSVQGSGNTIYF
TRBV12-5	16	TRBJ2-2	CASGLQAGGPTGELFF
TRBV7-8	18	TRBJ1-3	CASSYTTTGHTSGNTIYF
TRBV20-1	15	TRBJ2-7	CSARAVGTGDYEQYF
TRBV5-1	14	TRBJ1-6	CASNLDRNNSPLHF
TRBV7-2	15	TRBJ2-3	CASSLVPGVPSTQYF
TRBV5-6	14	TRBJ1-2	CASSLGGLPGGYTF
TRBV4-1	19	TRBJ2-3	CASSQPPRTWSASTDTQYF
TRBV19	17	TRBJ1-5	CASSILGTGVSNQPQHF
TRBV5-4	13	TRBJ2-1	CASSLRPYNEQFF
TRBV30	14	TRBJ2-2	CAWSATVGAGELFF